The rows below give T cell receptor beta chains drawn from one sample of a study of blood T cells in healthy people across ages. TCRdb reprocessed the 5' RACE reads via MiXCR and lists one record per CDR3 protein. The repertoire consists of a few hundred thousand distinct CDR3 sequences, with roughly 29% occurring once and the leading ten covering about 18%. Sequenced input: blood. These receptors came from a woman aged 65 to 85 in good health. Each CDR3 is given with its conserved first and last residue. A D gene is named only where the DNA matches it firmly. Clone size is given for some rows only: seen once, a few or many times, or a class if the clone is expanded.

CASSLESGIYGYTF,TGCGCCAGCAGCTTGGAATCCGGGATCTATGGCTACACCTTC,TRBJ1-2,few,TRBV5-1,-
CASSFGNTEAFF,TGTGCCAGCAGCTTCGGGAACACTGAAGCTTTCTTT,TRBJ1-1,many,TRBV5-1,-
CTSSQDGGQNYGYTF,TGTACCAGCAGCCAAGATGGGGGACAGAACTATGGCTACACCTTC,TRBJ1-2,-,TRBV4-2,TRBD1
CASSLYGTSTDTQYF,TGTGCCAGCAGCTTATACGGGACTAGCACAGATACGCAGTATTTT,TRBJ2-3,few,TRBV7-2,-
CASSTPGLDSGHSYNEQFF,TGCGCCAGCAGCACACCGGGACTAGACTCCGGTCACTCCTACAATGAGCAGTTCTTC,TRBJ2-1,few,TRBV5-1,TRBD2
CASSYPTGVRTGYTF,TGTGCCAGCAGTTACCCTACAGGTGTACGGACTGGCTACACCTTC,TRBJ1-2,few,TRBV6-6,-
CASSPQLGMGTGTDTQYF,TGCGCCAGCAGCCCACAACTGGGGATGGGGACGGGAACAGATACGCAGTATTTT,TRBJ2-3,-,TRBV4-3,-
CASSEALREQYF,TGTGCCAGCAGTGAAGCGCTTCGCGAGCAGTACTTC,TRBJ2-7,-,TRBV2,-
CASSYSESTGTGWTYEQYF,TGTGCCAGCAGTTACTCTGAATCAACCGGGACAGGGTGGACCTACGAGCAGTACTTC,TRBJ2-7,-,TRBV6-5,TRBD1
CASSPTSNEQFF,TGTGCCAGCAGTCCGACGAGCAATGAGCAGTTCTTC,TRBJ2-1,many,TRBV3-1,-
CASLAGGLETQYF,TGCGCCAGCCTAGCGGGGGGGCTCGAGACCCAGTACTTC,TRBJ2-5,few,TRBV4-3,TRBD2
CSVETGVHNEQFF,TGCAGCGTTGAGACAGGGGTTCACAATGAGCAGTTCTTC,TRBJ2-1,-,TRBV29-1,TRBD1
CASSSTGSMGNQPQHF,TGTGCCAGCAGTTCGACAGGGAGCATGGGCAATCAGCCCCAGCATTTT,TRBJ1-5,-,TRBV27,TRBD1
CSVAGDYNEQFF,TGCAGTGTAGCGGGTGATTACAATGAGCAGTTCTTC,TRBJ2-1,-,TRBV20-1,TRBD2
CASSSGGWDKNIQYF,TGTGCCAGCAGCTCAGGGGGATGGGACAAAAACATTCAGTACTTC,TRBJ2-4,few,TRBV27,TRBD1
CASSYSNEQYF,TGTGCCAGCAGTTACTCTAACGAGCAGTACTTC,TRBJ2-7,-,TRBV6-2/TRBV6-3,-
CASNPQGIPGNTEAFF,TGTGCCAGTAACCCCCAGGGGATCCCCGGGAACACTGAAGCTTTCTTT,TRBJ1-1,-,TRBV9,-
CASSSYTVDTEAFF,TGTGCCAGCAGCTCTTACACGGTGGACACTGAAGCTTTCTTT,TRBJ1-1,many,TRBV7-2,-
CASSFNLQETQYF,TGTGCCAGCAGTTTCAACCTTCAAGAGACCCAGTACTTC,TRBJ2-5,many,TRBV12-3/TRBV12-4,-
CASSQDPQGTGIYGYTF,TGTGCCAGCAGCCAAGATCCACAGGGGACAGGGATCTATGGCTACACCTTC,TRBJ1-2,-,TRBV4-2,TRBD1
CASSLVLGGLGLTYEQYF,TGTGCCAGCAGCTTAGTTTTGGGGGGACTAGGCCTTACCTACGAGCAGTACTTC,TRBJ2-7,once,TRBV7-2,TRBD2
CASSLLQTNEKLFF,TGTGCCAGCAGCTTGTTACAGACTAATGAAAAACTGTTTTTT,TRBJ1-4,-,TRBV5-5,-
CSARDNRGGYQETQYF,TGCAGTGCTAGAGATAATCGGGGGGGGTACCAAGAGACCCAGTACTTC,TRBJ2-5,few,TRBV20-1,TRBD2
CASSGSPAEKLFF,TGTGCCAGCTCCGGGTCCCCCGCTGAAAAACTGTTTTTT,TRBJ1-4,-,TRBV2,-